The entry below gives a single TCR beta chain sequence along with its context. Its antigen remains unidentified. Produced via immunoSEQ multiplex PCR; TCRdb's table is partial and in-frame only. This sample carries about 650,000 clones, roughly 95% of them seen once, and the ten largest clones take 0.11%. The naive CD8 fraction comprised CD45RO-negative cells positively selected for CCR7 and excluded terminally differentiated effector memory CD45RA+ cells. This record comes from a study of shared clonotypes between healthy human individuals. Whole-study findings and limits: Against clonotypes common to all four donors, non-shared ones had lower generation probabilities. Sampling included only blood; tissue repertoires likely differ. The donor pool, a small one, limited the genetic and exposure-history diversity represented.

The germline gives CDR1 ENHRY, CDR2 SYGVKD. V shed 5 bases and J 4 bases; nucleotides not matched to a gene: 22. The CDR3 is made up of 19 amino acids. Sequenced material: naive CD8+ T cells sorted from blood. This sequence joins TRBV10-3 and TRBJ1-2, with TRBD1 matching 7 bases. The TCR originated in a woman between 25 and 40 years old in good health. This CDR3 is CAISLRIPGQPLLSYGYTF. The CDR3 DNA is TGTGCCATCAGTTTAAGGATACCGGGACAGCCTTTACTGAGCTATGGCTACACCTTC.